The 22 T cell receptor beta chains presented below share a single source sample, sequenced in a study of graft-versus-host responses after intestinal transplantation. Assay used: immunoSEQ multiplex PCR; TCRdb lists only in-frame clones, some missing. Of 20,000 to 30,000 clones in the sample, 40% are singletons; the top ten hold 0.66%. The starting material was alloreactive CD4+ T cells from a mixed lymphocyte reaction culture, obtained before intestinal transplant. Subset denoted: CFSE-low proliferating T cells sorted from approximately 6-day pre-transplant mixed lymphocyte reaction (GvH or HvG direction). The receptors were sampled from a human patient who received an intestinal transplant.

This clone has only a few counts. The chain employs TRBV25-1 and TRBJ2-7; the match to TRBD1 covers 9 bases. The CDR3 runs to 13 residues. Germline values: CDR1 MGHDK, CDR2 SYGVNS. V lost 6 bases, J lost 7 bases, and 7 bases stayed unmatched. The CDR3 reads CASRQGARGEQYF. CDR3 DNA: TGTGCCAGCAGACAGGGGGCCAGAGGGGAGCAGTACTTC.

This clone was seen a handful of times. The chain carries TRBV5-1 and TRBJ2-1; TRBD2 is a possible D gene (6 bases). The length of the CDR3 is 16 residues. V was clipped by 0 bases and J by 3 bases, with 13 bases between them. Germline V gives CDR1 SGHRS, CDR2 YFSETQ. CDR3 nucleotide sequence: TGCGCCAGCAGCTTGGCCTTAGCGGAGTACTACAATGAGCAGTTCTTC. As protein: CASSLALAEYYNEQFF.

There are a few counts of this clone. The chain couples TRBV29-1 to TRBJ2-1, with 11 bases matching TRBD1. V shed 3 bases, J shed 3 bases, and the junction held 16 bases outside the gene matches. The CDR3 has 19 amino acids. Per the germline V gene, CDR1 is SQVTM and CDR2 is ANQGSEA. CDR3 nucleotide sequence: TGCAGCGTTGAGGAGGGAAAGGACAGGGGGCTAAGGAACTACAATGAGCAGTTCTTC. This codes for CSVEEGKDRGLRNYNEQFF.

This clone was counted only a few times. V usage is TRBV27 and J usage is TRBJ2-7, with 7 nucleotides matching TRBD2. The J segment lost 3 bases and the V segment lost 6 bases, leaving 14 bases of the junction unmatched. From germline, CDR1 is MNHEY and CDR2 SMNVEV (reference sequence). The CDR3 is 16 residues long. The CDR3 nucleotides read TGTGCCAGCAGACCCAAACTAGCGACAAATTACTACGAGCAGTACTTC. Its protein product is CASRPKLATNYYEQYF.

This CDR3 reads CASPLYERADFWIEQYF. The CDR3 DNA reads TGTGCCAGTCCACTTTACGAGAGGGCTGATTTTTGGATCGAGCAGTACTTC. This sequence joins TRBV19 and TRBJ2-7, with D possibly being TRBD2 (5 bases). The CDR3 runs 17 residues. V lost 8 bases to trimming and J lost 6 bases, with 29 bases between them. Germline V lookup: CDR1 LNHDA, CDR2 SQIVND (reference sequence).

V is TRBV15 and J is TRBJ2-5; 11 positions match TRBD1. Looked up from germline, CDR1 is LNHNV and CDR2 is YYDKDF (reference sequence). CDR3 length: 17 amino acids. V shed 0 bases, J shed 1 base, and the junction held 4 bases outside the gene matches. Here the CDR3 DNA reads TGTGCCACCAGCAGAGAGGAAGGACAGGGGGCCCAAGAGACCCAGTACTTC. Amino acids: CATSREEGQGAQETQYF.

V and J are TRBV5-1 and TRBJ2-3, with 8 bases identical to TRBD1. This CDR3 has 16 residues. Per germline, CDR1 SGHRS and CDR2 YFSETQ. Trimming took 0 bases from V and 2 from J; bases not matched to a gene: 5. The chain's CDR3 is CASSLGGTGPTDTQYF. CDR3 DNA: TGCGCCAGCAGCTTGGGAGGGACAGGACCCACAGATACGCAGTATTTT.

In this sample, this clone turned up a few times. This chain uses TRBV7-8 with TRBJ2-7, with D uncertain. V was shortened by 5 bases and J by 4 bases, with 9 bases between the two germline ends. The CDR3 extends over 12 amino acids. Germline loops: CDR1 SGHVS, CDR2 FQNEAQ. The CDR3 DNA reads TGTGCCAGCAGCCCCCGGCGGTACGAGCAGTACTTC. Protein: CASSPRRYEQYF.

The chain employs TRBV7-8 and TRBJ2-7; D gene unclear. CDR3 length equals 13 residues. Germline CDR1 SGHVS, CDR2 FQNEAQ. V gave up 3 bases and J gave up 3 bases, with 9 bases separating them. The CDR3 DNA is TGTGCCAGCAGCTTTGGCAGGAACTACGAGCAGTACTTC. Translating it yields CASSFGRNYEQYF.

The CDR3 bases are TGTGCCAGTAGTATCAACCAGTTGCATAATGAAAAACTGTTTTTT. This gives the protein CASSINQLHNEKLFF. V gene TRBV19 combines with J gene TRBJ1-4, with D uncertain. CDR1 is LNHDA and CDR2 is SQIVND in the germline V gene (reference sequence). The length of the CDR3 is 15 residues. Between the trimmed V and J ends, which lost 3 bases and 4 bases, there was a span of 12 bases.

CDR3 bases: TGTGCCAGCAGCAACCGCCAGGGCACAGATACGCAGTATTTT. Amino acids: CASSNRQGTDTQYF. The chain has TRBV21-1 and TRBJ2-3; no check of the table's D call, TRBD1, against the DNA was made. TRBV21-1 is noted as a pseudogene. The CDR3 runs 14 residues.

This clone was seen more than once but under ten times. CDR3 loop: CASSPQGDYGYTF. The CDR3 nucleotides read TGTGCCAGCAGCCCACAGGGGGACTATGGCTACACCTTC. The chain recombines TRBV6-1 with TRBJ1-2, with 8 bases fitting TRBD1. V was pared by 6 bases and J by 3 bases, with 3 bases of the junction left unmatched. From germline, CDR1 is MNHNS and CDR2 SASEGT. CDR3 length equals 13 residues.

This clone was counted a few times. This chain links TRBV11-3 with TRBJ1-1; D is uncertain. The CDR3 contains 14 residues. The germline V gene encodes CDR1 SGHNT and CDR2 YENEEA. V was shortened by 3 bases and J by 4 bases, with 12 bases between the two germline ends. CDR3 sequence: CASSFVRSSTEAFF. The CDR3 nucleotides read TGTGCCAGCAGCTTTGTCCGGTCGAGCACTGAAGCTTTCTTT.

This clone was seen a few times. CDR3 nucleotides: TGTGCCAGCACGGTCCTCAATGAGCAGTTCTTC. It codes for CASTVLNEQFF. V and J are TRBV6-1 and TRBJ2-1, with D unresolved. CDR3 length: 11 amino acids. Germline CDR1 is MNHNS and CDR2 is SASEGT. V lost 7 bases and J lost 6, with 7 bases in between.

The V call is TRBV11-3, the J call TRBJ2-5, with 7 nucleotides matching TRBD1. The CDR3 length is 15 residues. Germline lookup yields CDR1 SGHNT and CDR2 YENEEA. J lost 2 bases, V lost 1 base, and 4 bases had no gene match. CDR3 amino acids: CASSLGTRGQETQYF. The CDR3 bases are TGTGCCAGCAGCTTAGGTACCAGGGGGCAAGAGACCCAGTACTTC.

The chain recombines TRBV28 with TRBJ2-7; D is perhaps TRBD2 (5 bases). The CDR3 contains 15 residues. The V and J ends lost 1 base and 3 bases respectively, with 13 bases between them. Germline assignment: CDR1 MDHEN and CDR2 SYDVKM. The CDR3, as DNA: TGTGCCAGCAGTTTATATGGGAGTCCCGGCTACGAGCAGTACTTC. Its translation is CASSLYGSPGYEQYF.

The chain joins TRBV4-2 to TRBJ2-5, with D perhaps TRBD1 (5 bases). The germline CDR1 and CDR2 sequences are LGHNA and YNFKEQ. Trimming took off 0 bases at V and 2 bases at J, with 10 bases between the two ends. The CDR3 runs to 15 residues. CDR3 sequence: CASSQDRQLQETQYF. DNA of the CDR3: TGTGCCAGCAGCCAAGATAGACAGCTACAAGAGACCCAGTACTTC.

CDR3 sequence (DNA): TGCGCCAGCAGCTTGGATGGGGGGGAATCCTACGAGCAGTACTTC. Its protein is CASSLDGGESYEQYF. V is TRBV5-1 and J is TRBJ2-7; 7 bases are shared with TRBD2. The CDR3 is 15 amino acids. Germline V gives CDR1 SGHRS, CDR2 YFSETQ. V shed 0 bases and J 1 base; nucleotides not matched to a gene: 4.

J is TRBJ1-3 and V is TRBV9; tentatively, D is TRBD1 (5 bases). Per the germline V gene, CDR1 is SGDLS and CDR2 is YYNGEE. Between the trimmed V and J ends, which lost 4 bases and 2 bases, there was a span of 16 bases. The CDR3 runs to 16 residues. Written as DNA, the CDR3 is TGTGCCAGCAGCCCCCTCAGGGAAGGGCCTGGAAACACCATATATTTT. Encoded protein: CASSPLREGPGNTIYF.

This chain connects TRBV5-1 to TRBJ2-3; 8 bases are a match to TRBD2. J gave up 4 bases and V 7 bases, and 8 bases lay outside the gene matches. The CDR3 consists of 14 residues. The V gene's germline CDR1 is SGHRS and CDR2 YFSETQ. DNA for the CDR3: TGCGCCAGCCACAATAGCGGGGCCCCAGATACGCAGTATTTT. It is translated as CASHNSGAPDTQYF.

This chain links TRBV5-1 with TRBJ2-3, with a weak D call TRBD2 (7 bases). Between the trimmed V and J ends, which lost 4 bases and 5 bases, there was a span of 20 bases. The CDR3 totals 16 residues. CDR1 is SGHRS and CDR2 is YFSETQ in the germline V gene. In DNA form, the CDR3 reads TGCGCCAGCAGCCCCTTGGGGGGGGCCGTAATAGATACGCAGTATTTT. This translates into CASSPLGGAVIDTQYF.

The rearrangement links TRBV19 to TRBJ2-5; 7 nucleotides match TRBD2. Germline-derived CDR1 and CDR2 are LNHDA and SQIVND (reference sequence). The V segment lost 3 bases and the J segment 5 bases; nucleotides outside the gene matches: 9. The CDR3 has 15 residues. The CDR3 loop is CASSIGGTHKETQYF. The CDR3 nucleotides read TGTGCCAGTAGTATCGGGGGGACCCACAAGGAGACCCAGTACTTC.